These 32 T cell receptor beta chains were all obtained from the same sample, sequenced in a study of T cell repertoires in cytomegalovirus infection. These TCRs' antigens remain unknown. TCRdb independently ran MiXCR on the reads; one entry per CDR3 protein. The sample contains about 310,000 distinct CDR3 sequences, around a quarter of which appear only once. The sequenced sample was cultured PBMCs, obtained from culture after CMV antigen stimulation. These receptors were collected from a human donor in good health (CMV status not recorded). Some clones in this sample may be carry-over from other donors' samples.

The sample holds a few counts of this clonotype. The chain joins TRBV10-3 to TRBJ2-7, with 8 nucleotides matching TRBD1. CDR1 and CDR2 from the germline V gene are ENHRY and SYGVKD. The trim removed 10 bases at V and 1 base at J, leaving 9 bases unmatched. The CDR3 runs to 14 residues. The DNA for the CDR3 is TGTGCCAGCCGTACCCAGGGGGCATCCTACGAGCAGTACGTC. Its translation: CASRTQGASYEQYV.

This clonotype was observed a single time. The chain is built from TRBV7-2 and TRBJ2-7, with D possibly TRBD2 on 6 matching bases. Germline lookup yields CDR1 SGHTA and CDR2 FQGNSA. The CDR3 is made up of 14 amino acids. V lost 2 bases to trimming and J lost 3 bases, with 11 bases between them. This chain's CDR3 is CASSLNSGGYEQYF. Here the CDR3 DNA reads TGTGCCAGCAGCTTAAATTCCGGGGGCTACGAGCAGTACTTC.

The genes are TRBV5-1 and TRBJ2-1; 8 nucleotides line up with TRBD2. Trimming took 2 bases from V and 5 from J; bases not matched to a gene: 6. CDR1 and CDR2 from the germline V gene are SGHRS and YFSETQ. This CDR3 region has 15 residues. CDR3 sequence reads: CASSFSSGRNNEQFF. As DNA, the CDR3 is TGCGCCAGCAGCTTCTCAAGCGGGAGAAACAATGAGCAGTTCTTC.

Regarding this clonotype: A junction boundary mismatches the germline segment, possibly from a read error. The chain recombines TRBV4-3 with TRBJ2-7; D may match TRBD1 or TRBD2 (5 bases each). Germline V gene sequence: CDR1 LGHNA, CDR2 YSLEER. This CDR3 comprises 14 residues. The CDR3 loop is CPSSQAHGAAEQYF. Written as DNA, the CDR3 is TGCCCCAGCAGCCAAGCCCACGGGGCCGCCGAGCAGTACTTC.

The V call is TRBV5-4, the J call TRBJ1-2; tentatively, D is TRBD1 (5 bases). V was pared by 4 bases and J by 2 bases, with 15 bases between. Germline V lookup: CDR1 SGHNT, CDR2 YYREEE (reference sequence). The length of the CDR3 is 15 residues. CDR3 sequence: CASSPSSGVNYGYTF. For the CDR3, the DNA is TGTGCCAGCAGCCCATCCTCGGGGGTCAACTATGGCTACACCTTC.

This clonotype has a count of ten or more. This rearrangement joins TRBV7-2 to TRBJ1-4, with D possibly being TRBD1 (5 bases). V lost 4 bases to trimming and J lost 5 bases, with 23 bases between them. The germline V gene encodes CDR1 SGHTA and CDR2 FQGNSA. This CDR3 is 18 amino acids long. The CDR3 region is CASSSSYRSWGENEKLFF. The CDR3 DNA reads TGTGCCAGCAGCTCCTCTTACAGGAGTTGGGGGGAAAATGAAAAACTGTTTTTT.

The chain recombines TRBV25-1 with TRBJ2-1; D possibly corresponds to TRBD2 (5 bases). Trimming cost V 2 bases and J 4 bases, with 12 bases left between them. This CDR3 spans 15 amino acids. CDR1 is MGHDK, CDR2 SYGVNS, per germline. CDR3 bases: TGTGCCAGCAGTGAAGCGAGCGGTAATTACAATGAGCAGTTCTTC. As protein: CASSEASGNYNEQFF.

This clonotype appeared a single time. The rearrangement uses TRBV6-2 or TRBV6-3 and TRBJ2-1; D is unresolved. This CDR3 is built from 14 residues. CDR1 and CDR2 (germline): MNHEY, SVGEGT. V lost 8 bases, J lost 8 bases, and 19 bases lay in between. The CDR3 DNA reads TGTGCCAGCCGCCACCGTAAAGCCCCCCATGAGCAGTTCTTC. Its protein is CASRHRKAPHEQFF.

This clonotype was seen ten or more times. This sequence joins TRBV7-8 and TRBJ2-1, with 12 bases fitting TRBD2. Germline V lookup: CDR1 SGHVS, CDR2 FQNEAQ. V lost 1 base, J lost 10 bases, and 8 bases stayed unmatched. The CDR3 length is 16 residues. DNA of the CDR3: TGTGCCAGCAGCTTAGAGGCTAGCGGGAGGGCCCAGGAGCAGTTCTTC. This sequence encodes CASSLEASGRAQEQFF.

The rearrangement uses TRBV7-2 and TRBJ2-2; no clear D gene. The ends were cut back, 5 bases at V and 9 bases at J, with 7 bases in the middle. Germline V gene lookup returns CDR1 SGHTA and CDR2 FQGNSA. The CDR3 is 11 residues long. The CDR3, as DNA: TGTGCCAGCAGCGGAGCCCGGGAGCTGTTTTTT. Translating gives CASSGARELFF.

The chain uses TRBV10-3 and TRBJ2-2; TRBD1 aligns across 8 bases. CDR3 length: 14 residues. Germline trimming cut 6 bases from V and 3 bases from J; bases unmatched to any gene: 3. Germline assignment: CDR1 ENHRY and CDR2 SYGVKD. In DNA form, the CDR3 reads TGTGCCATCAGGCAGGGGGCCGACACCGGGGAGCTGTTTTTT. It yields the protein CAIRQGADTGELFF.

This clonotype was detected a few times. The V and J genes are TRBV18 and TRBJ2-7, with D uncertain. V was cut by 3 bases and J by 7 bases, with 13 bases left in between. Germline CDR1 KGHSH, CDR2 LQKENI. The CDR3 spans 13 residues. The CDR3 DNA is TGTGCCAGCTCACCGGAGTCAGATGCTGAGCAGTACGTC. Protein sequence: CASSPESDAEQYV.

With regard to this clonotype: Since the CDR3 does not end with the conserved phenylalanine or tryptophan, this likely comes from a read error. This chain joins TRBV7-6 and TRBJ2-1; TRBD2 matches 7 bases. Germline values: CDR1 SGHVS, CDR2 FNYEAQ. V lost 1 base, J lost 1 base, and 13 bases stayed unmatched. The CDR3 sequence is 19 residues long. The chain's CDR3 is CASSLDEVGGPRSYNEQFS. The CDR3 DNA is TGTGCCAGCAGCTTAGATGAAGTGGGAGGGCCTCGGTCCTACAATGAGCAGTTCTCC.

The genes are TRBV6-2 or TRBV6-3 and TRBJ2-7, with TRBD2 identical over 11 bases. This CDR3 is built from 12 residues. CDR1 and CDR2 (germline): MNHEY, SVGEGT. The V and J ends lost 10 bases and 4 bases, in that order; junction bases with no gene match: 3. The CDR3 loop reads CATTSGSYEQYV. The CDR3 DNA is TGTGCCACTACTAGCGGGAGTTACGAGCAGTACGTC.

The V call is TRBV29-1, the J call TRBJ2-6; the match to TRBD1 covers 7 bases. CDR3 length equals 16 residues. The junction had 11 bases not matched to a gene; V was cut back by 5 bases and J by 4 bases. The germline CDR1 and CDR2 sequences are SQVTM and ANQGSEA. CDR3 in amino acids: CSVNKQGSGGANVLTF. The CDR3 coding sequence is TGCAGCGTTAATAAACAGGGGAGTGGAGGGGCCAACGTCCTGACTTTC.

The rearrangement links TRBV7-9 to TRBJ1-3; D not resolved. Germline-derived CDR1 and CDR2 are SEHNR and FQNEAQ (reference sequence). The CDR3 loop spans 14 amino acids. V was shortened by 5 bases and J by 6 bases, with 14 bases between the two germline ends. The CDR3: CASSPPHNENTIYF. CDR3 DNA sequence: TGTGCCAGCAGCCCTCCCCATAATGAAAACACCATATATTTT. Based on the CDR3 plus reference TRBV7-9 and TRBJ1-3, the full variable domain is DTGVSQNPRHKITKRGQNVTFRCDPISEHNRLYWYRQTLGQGPEFLTYFQNEAQLEKSRLLSDRFSAERPKGSFSTLEIQRTEQGDSAMYLCASSPPHNENTIYFGEGSWLTVV.

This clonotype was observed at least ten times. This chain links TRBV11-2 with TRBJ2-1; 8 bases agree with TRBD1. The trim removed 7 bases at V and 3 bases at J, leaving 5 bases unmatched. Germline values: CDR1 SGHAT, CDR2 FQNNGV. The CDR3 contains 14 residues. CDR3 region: CASTRGQDYNEQFF. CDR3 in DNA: TGTGCCAGCACCAGGGGGCAGGACTACAATGAGCAGTTCTTC.

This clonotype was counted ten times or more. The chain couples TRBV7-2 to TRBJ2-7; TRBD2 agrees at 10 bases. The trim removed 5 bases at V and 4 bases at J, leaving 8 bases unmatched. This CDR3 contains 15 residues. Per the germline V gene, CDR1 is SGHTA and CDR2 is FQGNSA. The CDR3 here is CASSEAAGGHYEQYV. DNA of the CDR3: TGTGCCAGCAGCGAGGCAGCGGGAGGGCATTACGAGCAGTACGTC.

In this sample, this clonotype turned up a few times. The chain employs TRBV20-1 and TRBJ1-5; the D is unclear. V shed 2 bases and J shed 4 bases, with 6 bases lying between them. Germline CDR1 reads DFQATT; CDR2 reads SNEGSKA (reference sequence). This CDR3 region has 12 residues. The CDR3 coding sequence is TGCAGTGCTAGACGCGGTAATCAGCCCCAGCATTTT. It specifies CSARRGNQPQHF.

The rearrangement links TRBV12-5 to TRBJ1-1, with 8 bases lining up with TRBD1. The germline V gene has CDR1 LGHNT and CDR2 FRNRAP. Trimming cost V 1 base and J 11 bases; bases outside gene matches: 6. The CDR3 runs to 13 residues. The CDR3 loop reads CASGLGTGWMAFF. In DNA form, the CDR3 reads TGTGCTAGTGGTTTGGGGACAGGGTGGATGGCTTTCTTT.

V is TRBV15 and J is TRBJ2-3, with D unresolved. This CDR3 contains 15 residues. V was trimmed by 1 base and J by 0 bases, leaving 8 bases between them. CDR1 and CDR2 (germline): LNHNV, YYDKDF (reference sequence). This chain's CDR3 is CATSRGSTSTDTQYF. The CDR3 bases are TGTGCCACCAGCAGAGGGTCTACTAGCACAGATACGCAGTATTTT.

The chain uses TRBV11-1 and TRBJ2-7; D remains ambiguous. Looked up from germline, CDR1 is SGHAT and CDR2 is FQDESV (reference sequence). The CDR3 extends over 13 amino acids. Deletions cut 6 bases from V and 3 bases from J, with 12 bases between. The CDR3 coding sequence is TGTGCCAGCAGTCCGGGTATCCTCTACGAGCAGTACTTC. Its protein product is CASSPGILYEQYF.

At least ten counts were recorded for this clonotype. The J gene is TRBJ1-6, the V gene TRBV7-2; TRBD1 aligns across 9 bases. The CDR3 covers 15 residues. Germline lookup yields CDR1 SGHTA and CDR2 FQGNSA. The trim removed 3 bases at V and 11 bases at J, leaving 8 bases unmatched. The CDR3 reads CASSLGQGYRTPLHF. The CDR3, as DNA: TGTGCCAGCAGCTTGGGACAGGGCTATCGGACACCCCTCCACTTT.

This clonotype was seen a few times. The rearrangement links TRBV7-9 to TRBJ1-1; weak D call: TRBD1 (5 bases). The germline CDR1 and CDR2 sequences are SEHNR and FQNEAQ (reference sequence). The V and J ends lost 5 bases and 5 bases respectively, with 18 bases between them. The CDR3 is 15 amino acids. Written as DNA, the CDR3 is TGTGCCAGCAGCAACGACATGTGGGGGAGAACTGAAGCTTTCTTT. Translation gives CASSNDMWGRTEAFF.

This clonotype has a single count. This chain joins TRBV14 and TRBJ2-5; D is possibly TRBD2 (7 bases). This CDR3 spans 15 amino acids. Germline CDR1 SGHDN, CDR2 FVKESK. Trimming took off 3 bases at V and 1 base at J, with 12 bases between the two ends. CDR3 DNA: TGTGCCAGCAGCCACCTAGGGGGGGTCCAAGAGACCCAGTACTTC. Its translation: CASSHLGGVQETQYF.

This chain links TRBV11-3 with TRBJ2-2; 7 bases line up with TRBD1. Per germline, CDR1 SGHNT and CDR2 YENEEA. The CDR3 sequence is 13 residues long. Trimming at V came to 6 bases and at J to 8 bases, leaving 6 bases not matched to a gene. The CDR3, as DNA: TGTGCCAGCAGAAAACAGGGGTCGGGGGAGCTGTTTTTT. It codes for CASRKQGSGELFF.

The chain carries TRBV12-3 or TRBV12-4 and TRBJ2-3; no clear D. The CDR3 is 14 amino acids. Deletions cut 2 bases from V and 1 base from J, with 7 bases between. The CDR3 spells CASSLLRGTDTQYF. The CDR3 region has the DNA TGTGCCAGCAGTTTACTGCGCGGCACAGATACGCAGTATTTT.

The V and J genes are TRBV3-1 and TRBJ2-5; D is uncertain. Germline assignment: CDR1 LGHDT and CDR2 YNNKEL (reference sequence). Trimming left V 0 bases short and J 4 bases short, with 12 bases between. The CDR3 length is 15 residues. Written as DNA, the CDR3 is TGTGCCAGCAGCCAAGAATCGGTTTCCGGAGAGACCCAGTACTTC. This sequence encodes CASSQESVSGETQYF.

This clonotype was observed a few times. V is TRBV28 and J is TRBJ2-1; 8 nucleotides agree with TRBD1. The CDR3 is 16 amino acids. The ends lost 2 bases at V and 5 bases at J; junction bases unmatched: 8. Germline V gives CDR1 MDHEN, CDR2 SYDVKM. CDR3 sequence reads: CASSLTPRDRNNEQFF. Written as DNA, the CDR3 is TGTGCCAGCAGTTTAACCCCCCGGGACAGGAACAATGAGCAGTTCTTC.

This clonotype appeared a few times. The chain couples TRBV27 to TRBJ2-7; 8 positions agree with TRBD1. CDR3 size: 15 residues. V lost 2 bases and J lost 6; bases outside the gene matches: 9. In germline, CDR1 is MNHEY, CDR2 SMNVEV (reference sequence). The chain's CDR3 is CASSLAPRTGREQYF. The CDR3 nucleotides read TGTGCCAGCAGTTTAGCGCCCCGGACAGGGCGCGAGCAGTACTTC.

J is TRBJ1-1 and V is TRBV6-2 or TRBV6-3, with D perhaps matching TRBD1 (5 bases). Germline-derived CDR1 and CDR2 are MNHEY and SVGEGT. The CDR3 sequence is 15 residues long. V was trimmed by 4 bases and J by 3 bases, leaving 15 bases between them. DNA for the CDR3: TGTGCCAGCAGTTTGTCTAGATCGGGGGACACTGAAGCTTTCTTT. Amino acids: CASSLSRSGDTEAFF.

The CDR3 reads CASSFRSGGDRLSPLHF. In DNA, the CDR3 is TGTGCCAGCAGTTTTCGGAGTGGGGGGGATAGGCTTTCACCCCTCCACTTT. The J gene is TRBJ1-6, the V gene TRBV27, with D tentatively TRBD1 (5 bases). In germline, CDR1 is MNHEY, CDR2 SMNVEV (reference sequence). The V and J ends lost 3 bases and 9 bases respectively, with 21 bases between them. The CDR3 covers 17 residues.